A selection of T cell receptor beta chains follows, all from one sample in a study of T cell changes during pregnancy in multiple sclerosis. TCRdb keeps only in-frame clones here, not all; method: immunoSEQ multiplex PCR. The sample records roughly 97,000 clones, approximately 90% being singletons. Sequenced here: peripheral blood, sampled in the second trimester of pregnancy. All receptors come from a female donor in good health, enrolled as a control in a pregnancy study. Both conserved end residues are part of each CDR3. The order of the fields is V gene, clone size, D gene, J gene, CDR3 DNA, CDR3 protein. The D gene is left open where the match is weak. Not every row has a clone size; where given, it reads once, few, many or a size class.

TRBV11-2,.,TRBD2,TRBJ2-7,TGTGCCAGCAGAACCACTAGCGGGAGCCCTTACGAGCAGTACTTC,CASRTTSGSPYEQYF
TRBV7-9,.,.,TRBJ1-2,TGTGCCAGCAGCAGACAGGCGGGTCATGGCTACACCTTC,CASSRQAGHGYTF
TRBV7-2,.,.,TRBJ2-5,TGTGCCAGCAGCCCAAAGTACAGGTACCAAGAGACCCAGTACTTC,CASSPKYRYQETQYF
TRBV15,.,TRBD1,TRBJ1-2,TGTGCCACCAGCAGAGATCTCTGGGCCCCAGACAGGGCAGGAGGCTATGGCTACACCTTC,CATSRDLWAPDRAGGYGYTF
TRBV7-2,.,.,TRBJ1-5,TGTGCCAGCAGCTTAGCGGCCAGCAATCAGCCCCAGCATTTT,CASSLAASNQPQHF
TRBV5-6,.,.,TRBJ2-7,TGTGCCAGCAGCTTGCGGCAGGCGATCCGGGGGGAGCAGTACTTC,CASSLRQAIRGEQYF
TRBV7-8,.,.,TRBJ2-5,TGTGCCAGCAGCTTAGCGGGGGGATCGGAGACCCAGTACTTC,CASSLAGGSETQYF
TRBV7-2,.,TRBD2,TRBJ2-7,TGTGCCAGCAGCCCAGTGACTAGCGGGAGAGGTGAGCAGTACTTC,CASSPVTSGRGEQYF
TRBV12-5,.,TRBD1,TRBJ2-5,TGTGCTAGTGGTCAGGCGACAGGGGGTGTGGAGACCCAGTACTTC,CASGQATGGVETQYF
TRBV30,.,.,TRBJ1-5,TGTGCCTGGAGTCCCCACTGGGGAGGCAATCAGCCCCAGCATTTT,CAWSPHWGGNQPQHF
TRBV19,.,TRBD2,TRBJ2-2,TGTGCCAGTAGTCAGACTAGCGGGAGTTTCGGGGAGCTGTTTTTT,CASSQTSGSFGELFF
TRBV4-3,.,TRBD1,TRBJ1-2,TGCGCCAGCAGCCAAAACAGGGGCTCTAACTATGGCTACACCTTC,CASSQNRGSNYGYTF
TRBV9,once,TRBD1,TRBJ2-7,TGTGCCAGCAGCGTAGGAGGGACAGGGGGCGAGCAGTACTTC,CASSVGGTGGEQYF
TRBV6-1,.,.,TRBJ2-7,TGTGCCAGCAGTGGTGCGGCGTCAGCTGAAGCTTACTACGAGCAGTACTTC,CASSGAASAEAYYEQYF
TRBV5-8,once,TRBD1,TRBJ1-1,TGTGCCAGCAGCCTCGCGGACAGGAGCTACACTGAAGCTTTCTTT,CASSLADRSYTEAFF
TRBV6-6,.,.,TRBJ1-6,TGTGCCAGCAGTTACAAAGAGGTGGGGGGTTCACCCCTCCACTTT,CASSYKEVGGSPLHF
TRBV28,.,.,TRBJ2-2,TGTGCCAGCAGTTTTTCCCCCATACCGCGGCAGGGTAACACCGGGGAGCTGTTTTTT,CASSFSPIPRQGNTGELFF
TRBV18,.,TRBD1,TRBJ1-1,TGTGCCAGCTCAGCGGACAGGGGAGTTACTGAAGCTTTCTTT,CASSADRGVTEAFF
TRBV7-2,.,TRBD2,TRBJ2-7,TGTGCCAGCAGCTTAAGGGCGGGGGGGGACGAGCAGTACTTC,CASSLRAGGDEQYF
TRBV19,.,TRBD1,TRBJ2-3,TGTGCCAGTAGTGCCACAGGGGGCAGAGATACGCAGTATTTT,CASSATGGRDTQYF
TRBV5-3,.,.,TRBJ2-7,TGTGCCAGAAGCTTGGAAGGATCCAGGAAGCAGTACTTC,CARSLEGSRKQYF
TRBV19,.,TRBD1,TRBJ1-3,TGTGCCAGTAGTATACCGGGACAGGGTGGAAACACCATATATTTT,CASSIPGQGGNTIYF
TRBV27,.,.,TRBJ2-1,TGTGCCAGCAGTCCCCGGACTAACTCAGTTCCCTACAATGAGCAGTTCTTC,CASSPRTNSVPYNEQFF
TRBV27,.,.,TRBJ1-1,TGTGCCAGCAGTTTATCGATCGGGGGGGTTAACACTGAAGCTTTCTTT,CASSLSIGGVNTEAFF
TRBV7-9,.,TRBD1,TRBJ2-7,TGTGCCAGCAGCCTTCGACAGGGCACCTACGAGCAGTACTTC,CASSLRQGTYEQYF
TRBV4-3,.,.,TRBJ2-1,TGCGCCAGCAGCCAAGATTCATCGGGAGAGGATGAGCAGTTCTTC,CASSQDSSGEDEQFF
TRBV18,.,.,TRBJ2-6,TGTGCCAGCTCACCGACGGACAGCTCCGTCCTGACTTTC,CASSPTDSSVLTF
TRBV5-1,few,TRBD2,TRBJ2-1,TGCGCCAGCAGCTCACAGGCGGGGACTAGCGGGGTGTATGAGCAGTTCTTC,CASSSQAGTSGVYEQFF
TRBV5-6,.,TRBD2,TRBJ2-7,TGTGCCAGCAGCTTGGAAATAGGGAGGGCCTCCTACGAGCAGTACTTC,CASSLEIGRASYEQYF
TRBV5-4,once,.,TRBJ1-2,TGTGCCAGCAGCTTTCGGGGGGGAGATGGCTACACCTTC,CASSFRGGDGYTF
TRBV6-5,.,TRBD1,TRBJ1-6,TGTGCCAGCAGCAGGGGGCAGAAGGCCCTCCACTTT,CASSRGQKALHF
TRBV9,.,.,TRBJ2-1,TGTGCCAGCAGCGAGACTTTTTCAGACAATGAGCAGTTCTTC,CASSETFSDNEQFF
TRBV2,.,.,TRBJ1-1,TGTGCCAGCACCGACGAGGGCTCTATGAACACTGAAGCTTTCTTT,CASTDEGSMNTEAFF
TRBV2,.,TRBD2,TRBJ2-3,TGTGCCAGCAGCACTAGCGGGGGCGGGGATACGCAGTATTTT,CASSTSGGGDTQYF
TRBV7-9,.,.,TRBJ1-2,TGTGCCAGCAGCTACCTCGCCCTAATGAGGGATGGCTACACCTTC,CASSYLALMRDGYTF
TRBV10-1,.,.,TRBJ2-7,TGCGCCAGCAGTGAGATGCGGGGAGCTACCTACGAGCAGTACTTC,CASSEMRGATYEQYF
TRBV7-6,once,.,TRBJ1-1,TGTGCCAGCAGCTTAAACGTCGGCAAAGGGGGCACTGAAGCTTTCTTT,CASSLNVGKGGTEAFF
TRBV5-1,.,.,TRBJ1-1,TGCGCCAGCAGCTTGTCCAGGCTTTCCGAAGCTTTCTTT,CASSLSRLSEAFF
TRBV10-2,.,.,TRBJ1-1,TGCGCCAGCAGGAAACAGGGATTCGGGATCACTGAAGCTTTCTTT,CASRKQGFGITEAFF
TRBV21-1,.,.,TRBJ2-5,TGTGCCAGCAGCAGCAGGGATCAAGAGACCCAGTACTTC,CASSSRDQETQYF
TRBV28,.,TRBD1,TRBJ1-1,TGTGCCAGCAGTTCCGGGACAGGGGGGATCATGAACACTGAAGCTTTCTTT,CASSSGTGGIMNTEAFF
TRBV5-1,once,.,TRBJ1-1,TGCGCCAGCAGCTTCGGGGGGATTATGAACACTGAAGCTTTCTTT,CASSFGGIMNTEAFF
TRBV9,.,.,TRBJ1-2,TGTGCCAGCAGCGTAGGTGGAGGTTCCTATGGCTACACCTTC,CASSVGGGSYGYTF
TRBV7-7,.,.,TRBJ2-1,TGTGCTAGCAGCCTAGATGGGAGCGCCAATGAGCAGTTCTTC,CASSLDGSANEQFF
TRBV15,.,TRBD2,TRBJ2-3,TGTGCCACCAGCAGAGAGGACGCGGGAGTGGCAGATACGCAGTATTTT,CATSREDAGVADTQYF
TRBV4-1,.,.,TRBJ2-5,TGCGCCAGCAGCCAATCATCAGGGACTCAAGAGACCCAGTACTTC,CASSQSSGTQETQYF
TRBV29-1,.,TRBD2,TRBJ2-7,TGCAGCGTTAAAGCGGGGGGCTACGAGCAGTACTTC,CSVKAGGYEQYF
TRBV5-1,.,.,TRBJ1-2,TGCGCCAGCAGCTTGGACAGGGTCAATGGCTACACCTTC,CASSLDRVNGYTF
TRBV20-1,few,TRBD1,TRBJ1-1,TGCAGTGCTAGCAAACAGGGGAAAGCTTTCTTT,CSASKQGKAFF
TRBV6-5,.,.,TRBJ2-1,TGTGCCAGCAGCCCAGGGTCGACCTACAATGAGCAGTTCTTC,CASSPGSTYNEQFF
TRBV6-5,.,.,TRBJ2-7,TGTGCCAGCAGTTACTACAGGGACTACGAGCAGTACTTC,CASSYYRDYEQYF
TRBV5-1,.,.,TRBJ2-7,TGCGCCAGCAGCTTGACGACAGCAGGTGCCTACGAGCAGTACTTC,CASSLTTAGAYEQYF
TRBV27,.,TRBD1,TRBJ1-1,TGTGCCAGCAGTGGCTACAGGGGAGAGAACACTGAAGCTTTCTTT,CASSGYRGENTEAFF